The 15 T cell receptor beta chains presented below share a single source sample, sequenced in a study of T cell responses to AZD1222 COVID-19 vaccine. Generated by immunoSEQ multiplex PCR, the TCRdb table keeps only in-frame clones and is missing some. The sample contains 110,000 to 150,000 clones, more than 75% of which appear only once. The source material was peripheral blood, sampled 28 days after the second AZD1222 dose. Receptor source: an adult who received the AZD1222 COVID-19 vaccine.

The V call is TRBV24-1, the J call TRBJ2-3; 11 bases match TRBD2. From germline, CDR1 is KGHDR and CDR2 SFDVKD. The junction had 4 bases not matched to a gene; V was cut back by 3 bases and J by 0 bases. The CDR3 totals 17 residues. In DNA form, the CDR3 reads TGTGCCACCAGTGATCAACGGACTAGCGGGAGCACAGATACGCAGTATTTT. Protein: CATSDQRTSGSTDTQYF.

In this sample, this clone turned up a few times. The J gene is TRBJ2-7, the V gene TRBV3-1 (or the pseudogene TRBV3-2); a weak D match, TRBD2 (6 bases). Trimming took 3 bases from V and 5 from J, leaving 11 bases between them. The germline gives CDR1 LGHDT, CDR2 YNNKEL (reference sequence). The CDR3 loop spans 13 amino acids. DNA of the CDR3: TGTGCCAGCAGCCACGGTGGCGGGAACGAGCAGTACTTC. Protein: CASSHGGGNEQYF.

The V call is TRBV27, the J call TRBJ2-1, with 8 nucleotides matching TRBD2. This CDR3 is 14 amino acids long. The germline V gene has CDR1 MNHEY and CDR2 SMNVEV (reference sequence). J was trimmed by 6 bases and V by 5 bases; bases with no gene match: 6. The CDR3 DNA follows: TGTGCCAGCAGTCTTGCGGCGGGAGGCAATGAGCAGTTCTTC. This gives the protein CASSLAAGGNEQFF.

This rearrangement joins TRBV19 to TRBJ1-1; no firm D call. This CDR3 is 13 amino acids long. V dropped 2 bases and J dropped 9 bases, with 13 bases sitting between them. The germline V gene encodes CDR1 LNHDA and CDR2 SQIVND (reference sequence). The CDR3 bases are TGTGCCAGTAGTATATTCCACGCGGGGAAAGCTTTCTTT. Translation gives CASSIFHAGKAFF.

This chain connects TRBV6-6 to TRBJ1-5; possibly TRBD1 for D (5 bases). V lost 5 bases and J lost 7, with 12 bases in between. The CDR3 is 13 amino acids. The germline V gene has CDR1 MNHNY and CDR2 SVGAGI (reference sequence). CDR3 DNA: TGTGCCAGCAGTACCCAGGGACGACAGCCCCAGCATTTT. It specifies CASSTQGRQPQHF.

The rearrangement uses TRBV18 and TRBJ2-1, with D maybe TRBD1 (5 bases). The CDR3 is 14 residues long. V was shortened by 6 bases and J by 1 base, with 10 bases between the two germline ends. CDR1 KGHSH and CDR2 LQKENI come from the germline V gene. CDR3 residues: CASSTDFSYNEQFF. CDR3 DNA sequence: TGTGCCAGCTCGACAGATTTTTCCTACAATGAGCAGTTCTTC.

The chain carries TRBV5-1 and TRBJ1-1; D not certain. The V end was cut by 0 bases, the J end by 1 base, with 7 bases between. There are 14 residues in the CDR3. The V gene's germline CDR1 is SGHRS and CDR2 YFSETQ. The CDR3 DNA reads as TGCGCCAGCAGCTTGGGGCAGTGGAACACTGAAGCTTTCTTT. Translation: CASSLGQWNTEAFF.

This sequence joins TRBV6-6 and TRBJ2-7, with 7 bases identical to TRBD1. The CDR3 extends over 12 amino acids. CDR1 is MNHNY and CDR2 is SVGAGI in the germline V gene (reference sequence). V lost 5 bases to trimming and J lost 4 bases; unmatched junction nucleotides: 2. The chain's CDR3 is CASSTQGYEQYF. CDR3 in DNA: TGTGCCAGCAGTACACAGGGGTACGAGCAGTACTTC.

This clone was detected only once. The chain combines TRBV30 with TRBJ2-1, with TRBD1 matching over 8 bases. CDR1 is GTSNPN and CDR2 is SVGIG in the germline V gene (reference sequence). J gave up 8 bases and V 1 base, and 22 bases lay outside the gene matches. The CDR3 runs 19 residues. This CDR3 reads CAWSAGRQQGVSKFDEQFF. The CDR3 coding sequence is TGTGCCTGGAGTGCCGGCCGCCAACAGGGGGTTAGTAAGTTCGATGAGCAGTTCTTC.

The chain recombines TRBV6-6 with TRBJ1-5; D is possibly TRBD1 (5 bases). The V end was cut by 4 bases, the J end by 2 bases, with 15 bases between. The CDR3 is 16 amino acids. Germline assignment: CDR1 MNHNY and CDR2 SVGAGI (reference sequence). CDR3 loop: CASSSPRGTGNQPQHF. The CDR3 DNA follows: TGTGCCAGCAGTTCTCCGAGGGGAACGGGCAATCAGCCCCAGCATTTT.

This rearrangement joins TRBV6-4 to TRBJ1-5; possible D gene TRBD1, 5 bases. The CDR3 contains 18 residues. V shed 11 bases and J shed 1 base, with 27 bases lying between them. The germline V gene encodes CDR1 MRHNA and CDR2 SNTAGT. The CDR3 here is CAFFFQGKGSISNQPQHF. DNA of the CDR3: TGTGCCTTTTTCTTCCAGGGAAAGGGGAGTATAAGCAATCAGCCCCAGCATTTT.

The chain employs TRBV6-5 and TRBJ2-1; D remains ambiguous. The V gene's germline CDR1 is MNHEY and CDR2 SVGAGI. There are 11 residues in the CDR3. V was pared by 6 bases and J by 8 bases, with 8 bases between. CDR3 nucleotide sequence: TGTGCCAGCAGGTTGATCCATGAGCAGTTCTTC. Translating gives CASRLIHEQFF.

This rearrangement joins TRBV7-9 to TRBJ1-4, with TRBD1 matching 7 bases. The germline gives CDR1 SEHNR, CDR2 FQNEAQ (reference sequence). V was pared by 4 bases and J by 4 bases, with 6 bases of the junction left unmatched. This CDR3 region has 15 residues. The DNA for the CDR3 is TGTGCCAGCAGCTCCGGACAGGTCGATAATGAAAAACTGTTTTTT. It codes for CASSSGQVDNEKLFF.

The CDR3 DNA reads TGTGCCAGCAGCCACACCCAAATACTAGCGGGAGGGCCCCATGAGCAGTTCTTC. It encodes CASSHTQILAGGPHEQFF. The V and J genes are TRBV5-4 and TRBJ2-1; 13 nucleotides line up with TRBD2. Germline CDR1 is SGHNT and CDR2 is YYREEE (reference sequence). The length of the CDR3 is 18 residues. Unmatched junction bases numbered 15, after V lost 4 bases and J lost 8 bases.

CDR3 amino acids: CASSQVDLAGPADTQYF. For the CDR3, the DNA is TGTGCCAGCAGCCAAGTGGACCTAGCGGGGCCGGCAGATACGCAGTATTTT. The chain couples TRBV3-1 (or the pseudogene TRBV3-2) to TRBJ2-3, with TRBD2 matching 9 bases. Germline loops: CDR1 LGHDT, CDR2 YNNKEL (reference sequence). This CDR3 spans 17 amino acids. After removal of 1 base from V and 4 bases from J, the junction contained 9 bases not matched to a gene.